Listed here are 13 T cell receptor beta chains from one sample, sequenced in a study of cytomegalovirus exposure and HLA in healthy donors. Data came from immunoSEQ multiplex PCR; TCRdb stores just in-frame clones and leaves some out. The repertoire holds under 200,000 clones, with around 92% as singletons. The sample taken for sequencing was PBMCs. The receptors originated from a woman aged 18-29 years in good health and CMV-seropositive.

With respect to this clone: Germline and junction disagree at one end, which may indicate a read error. The rearrangement links TRBV27 to TRBJ2-1, with 10 bases identical to TRBD2. This CDR3 has 16 amino acids. CDR1 MNHEY and CDR2 SMNVEV come from the germline V gene (reference sequence). The CDR3 is CASTLAGGSGYNEQFF. As DNA, the CDR3 is TGTGCCAGCACTTTAGCGGGAGGAAGTGGCTACAATGAGCAGTTCTTC.

V is TRBV27 and J is TRBJ2-2; TRBD2 aligns across 14 bases. The CDR3 loop spans 16 amino acids. Germline V gene sequence: CDR1 MNHEY, CDR2 SMNVEV (reference sequence). The junction had 5 bases not matched to a gene; V was cut back by 7 bases and J by 4 bases. CDR3 sequence reads: CASTGLAGGGTGELFF. The CDR3 region has the DNA TGTGCCAGCACCGGACTAGCGGGAGGAGGCACCGGGGAGCTGTTTTTT.

The chain employs TRBV9 and TRBJ2-7; 8 nucleotides agree with TRBD2. The CDR3 spans 14 residues. The V gene end was trimmed by 0 bases and the J gene end by 4 bases; junction bases not matched to a gene: 3. The germline V gene encodes CDR1 SGDLS and CDR2 YYNGEE. In nucleotides, the CDR3 is TGTGCCAGCAGCGTAGGAGCGGGAGTTTACGAGCAGTACTTC. It codes for CASSVGAGVYEQYF.

V gene TRBV12-5 combines with J gene TRBJ2-3; 7 bases agree with TRBD2. With V trimmed by 1 base and J by 1 base, 2 bases remained unmatched. The germline gives CDR1 LGHNT, CDR2 FRNRAP. The CDR3 totals 15 residues. CDR3 coding DNA: TGTGCTAGTGGTTTGGACCTAGCGGGCACAGATACGCAGTATTTT. Protein: CASGLDLAGTDTQYF.

The chain is built from TRBV18 and TRBJ2-7; no clear D. Germline assignment: CDR1 KGHSH and CDR2 LQKENI. The V end was cut by 2 bases, the J end by 3 bases, with 8 bases between. This CDR3 spans 13 amino acids. This CDR3 is CASSPWQIYEQYF. The CDR3 DNA reads as TGTGCCAGCTCACCATGGCAAATCTACGAGCAGTACTTC.

V is TRBV5-1 and J is TRBJ2-2, with 10 positions matching TRBD2. V was clipped by 9 bases and J by 8 bases; unmatched bases: 13. The CDR3 is 15 amino acids. Germline CDR1 and CDR2: SGHRS and YFSETQ. Written as DNA, the CDR3 is TGCGCCACCCAACTCCTAGCGGGAGCGCCGGGGGAGCTGTTTTTT. As protein: CATQLLAGAPGELFF.

V usage is TRBV19 and J usage is TRBJ1-2, with TRBD1 matching 7 bases. The CDR3 runs to 17 residues. Germline assignment: CDR1 LNHDA and CDR2 SQIVND (reference sequence). After removal of 4 bases from V and 0 bases from J, the junction contained 11 bases not matched to a gene. The CDR3 DNA reads as TGTGCCAGTAGTAGGGAACTATTCGACAGGGCTAACTATGGCTACACCTTC. The encoded protein is CASSRELFDRANYGYTF.

The chain couples TRBV11-3 to TRBJ1-1; no clear D gene. The CDR3 loop spans 15 amino acids. Germline V gives CDR1 SGHNT, CDR2 YENEEA. The V end lost 8 bases, the J end lost 1 base, and 17 bases lay between the germline ends. This CDR3 reads CASGRGKKPNTEAFF. In DNA, the CDR3 is TGTGCCAGCGGCCGGGGAAAAAAACCGAACACTGAAGCTTTCTTT.

The table lists this clone with a few counts. V is TRBV28 and J is TRBJ2-7; a weak D match, TRBD1 (5 bases). The CDR3 sequence is 12 residues long. Looked up from germline, CDR1 is MDHEN and CDR2 is SYDVKM. The ends were cut back, 7 bases at V and 6 bases at J, with 13 bases in the middle. The chain's CDR3 is CASTSGAVEQYF. CDR3 coding DNA: TGTGCCAGCACTTCTGGGGCAGTCGAGCAGTACTTC.

V and J are TRBV9 and TRBJ1-5; D gene uncertain. Germline CDR1 is SGDLS and CDR2 is YYNGEE. The ends were cut back, 0 bases at V and 5 bases at J, with 12 bases in the middle. The CDR3 covers 15 residues. The CDR3 region has the DNA TGTGCCAGCAGCGTAGACCAATACGGTTATCAGCCCCAGCATTTT. As protein: CASSVDQYGYQPQHF.

The J gene is TRBJ2-3, the V gene TRBV2; TRBD2 matches 7 bases. The germline V gene encodes CDR1 SNHLY and CDR2 FYNNEI. The CDR3 sequence is 15 residues long. J was trimmed by 0 bases and V by 6 bases; bases with no gene match: 6. The CDR3 DNA sequence: TGTGCCAGCAGGGCCGGGACTACTAGCACAGATACGCAGTATTTT. It yields the protein CASRAGTTSTDTQYF.

The count of this clone is one. The rearrangement links TRBV5-1 to TRBJ1-2; a weak D match, TRBD1 (5 bases). Germline V lookup: CDR1 SGHRS, CDR2 YFSETQ. The CDR3 loop spans 13 amino acids. The V and J ends lost 4 bases and 5 bases respectively, with 12 bases between them. DNA for the CDR3: TGCGCCAGCAGCGTGACAGAGACTTATGGCTACACCTTC. Amino acid sequence: CASSVTETYGYTF.

V gene TRBV9 combines with J gene TRBJ1-4; possible D gene TRBD1, 5 bases. Germline V gene lookup returns CDR1 SGDLS and CDR2 YYNGEE. Trimming cost V 4 bases and J 5 bases, with 12 bases left between them. CDR3 length equals 14 residues. The CDR3 region is CASSRTGRNEKLFF. CDR3 sequence (DNA): TGTGCCAGCAGCCGAACAGGCCGAAATGAAAAACTGTTTTTT. The variable domain in full, completed from reference TRBV9 and TRBJ1-4, reads DSGVTQTPKHLITATGQRVTLRCSPRSGDLSVYWYQQSLDQGLQFLIQYYNGEERAKGNILERFSAQQFPDLHSELNLSSLELGDSALYFCASSRTGRNEKLFFGSGTQLSVL.